A single sample gave rise to the 11 T cell receptor beta chains below, sequenced in a study of technical replicates of blood from a few donors (dated by TCRdb to the late 2010s). The library was produced with the immunoSEQ multiplex PCR assay. TCRdb obtained this table from immuneACCESS and retained in-frame rearrangements with V and J assigned. These tables miss some clones; where compared with another copy, unresolved V genes account for less than half of the shortfall, and the remainder is unexplained. The sample table lists about 81,000 clones, almost 96% of them with a count of one. Clones ranked in the top ten supply roughly 0.37% of the sample. Sequencing used T cells isolated from PBMCs. The receptors derive from a human donor in good health.

CDR3 amino acids: CASSYDRGRGYTF. The CDR3 DNA reads TGTGCCAGCAGCTATGACAGGGGGCGAGGCTACACCTTC. This chain joins TRBV27 and TRBJ1-2, with 10 positions matching TRBD1. V lost 6 bases and J lost 8; bases outside the gene matches: 6. From germline, CDR1 is MNHEY and CDR2 SMNVEV (reference sequence). This CDR3 is 13 amino acids long.

This rearrangement joins TRBV14 to TRBJ2-3; D perhaps matches TRBD1 (6 bases). V lost 4 bases to trimming and J lost 5 bases, with 10 bases between them. The CDR3 spans 13 residues. CDR1 is SGHDN and CDR2 is FVKESK in the germline V gene. CDR3 amino acids: CASSLIGGDTQYF. CDR3 bases: TGTGCCAGCAGCCTGATAGGGGGAGATACGCAGTATTTT.

The gene calls are TRBV5-6 and TRBJ2-1; D is uncertain. The V gene's germline CDR1 is SGHDT and CDR2 YYEEEE. CDR3 length: 15 residues. The ends were cut back, 5 bases at V and 4 bases at J, with 16 bases in the middle. The CDR3: CASSSLSREYNEQFF. CDR3 in DNA: TGTGCCAGCAGTAGTCTTTCGCGAGAGTACAATGAGCAGTTCTTC.

The chain employs TRBV7-9 and TRBJ1-4, with TRBD1 identical over 10 bases. The CDR3 spans 16 residues. V lost 0 bases to trimming and J lost 6 bases; unmatched junction nucleotides: 4. Germline CDR1 is SEHNR and CDR2 is FQNEAQ (reference sequence). The CDR3 region has the DNA TGTGCCAGCAGCTTAGCGTTGACAGGGGGCGATGAAAAACTGTTTTTT. Encoded protein: CASSLALTGGDEKLFF.

The rearrangement links TRBV9 to TRBJ2-2; D gene ambiguous. The ends were cut back, 2 bases at V and 5 bases at J, with 7 bases in the middle. CDR3 size: 13 residues. Germline V gene data show CDR1 as SGDLS and CDR2 as YYNGEE. The DNA of the CDR3 is TGTGCCAGCAGCGTGTCGGGTACCGGGGAGCTGTTTTTT. Protein sequence: CASSVSGTGELFF.

The rearrangement joins TRBV5-1 to TRBJ2-2, with D possibly matching TRBD2 (6 bases). The V end lost 1 base, the J end lost 8 bases, and 15 bases lay between the germline ends. The CDR3 has 15 amino acids. Germline-derived CDR1 and CDR2 are SGHRS and YFSETQ. The CDR3 loop reads CASSLRRDRPGELFF. As DNA, the CDR3 is TGCGCCAGCAGCTTGAGGCGGGATCGGCCTGGGGAGCTGTTTTTT.

The V gene is TRBV27, the J gene TRBJ2-2, with D perhaps TRBD1 (6 bases). The CDR3 is 15 residues long. Trimming took off 3 bases at V and 1 base at J, with 9 bases between the two ends. The germline V gene has CDR1 MNHEY and CDR2 SMNVEV (reference sequence). In DNA form, the CDR3 reads TGTGCCAGCAGTTTGAGCAGGGGGAACACCGGGGAGCTGTTTTTT. Amino acid sequence: CASSLSRGNTGELFF.

The J gene is TRBJ2-3, the V gene TRBV5-1, with D perhaps matching TRBD2 (6 bases). Germline assignment: CDR1 SGHRS and CDR2 YFSETQ. The CDR3 extends over 16 amino acids. The V end lost 1 base, the J end lost 4 bases, and 16 bases lay between the germline ends. The CDR3 loop is CASSLTTGLYSDTQYF. The CDR3 region has the DNA TGCGCCAGCAGCTTGACTACGGGACTGTATTCAGATACGCAGTATTTT.

This chain links TRBV6-5 with TRBJ2-7; 8 bases agree with TRBD1. The J segment lost 5 bases and the V segment lost 0 bases, leaving 9 bases of the junction unmatched. Germline CDR1 is MNHEY and CDR2 is SVGAGI. The CDR3 is 16 residues long. The CDR3 DNA is TGTGCCAGCAGTTACTCGTTGGACAGGGAAATCAACGAGCAGTACTTC. This sequence encodes CASSYSLDREINEQYF.

The chain uses TRBV5-1 and TRBJ1-1, with 7 bases aligning to TRBD1. Germline CDR1 reads SGHRS; CDR2 reads YFSETQ. Trimming cost V 4 bases and J 7 bases; bases outside gene matches: 10. This CDR3 has 14 residues. CDR3 region: CASSLGTANLEAFF. The CDR3 region has the DNA TGCGCCAGCAGCCTCGGGACAGCTAACCTTGAAGCTTTCTTT.

This sequence joins TRBV30 and TRBJ2-1, with TRBD1 identical over 7 bases. The germline gives CDR1 GTSNPN, CDR2 SVGIG (reference sequence). Trimming removed 1 base from V and 7 bases from J; junction bases left unmatched: 4. The CDR3 runs 13 residues. The CDR3 sequence: CAWSEGAYNEQFF. The CDR3 bases are TGTGCCTGGAGTGAGGGGGCATATAATGAGCAGTTCTTC.